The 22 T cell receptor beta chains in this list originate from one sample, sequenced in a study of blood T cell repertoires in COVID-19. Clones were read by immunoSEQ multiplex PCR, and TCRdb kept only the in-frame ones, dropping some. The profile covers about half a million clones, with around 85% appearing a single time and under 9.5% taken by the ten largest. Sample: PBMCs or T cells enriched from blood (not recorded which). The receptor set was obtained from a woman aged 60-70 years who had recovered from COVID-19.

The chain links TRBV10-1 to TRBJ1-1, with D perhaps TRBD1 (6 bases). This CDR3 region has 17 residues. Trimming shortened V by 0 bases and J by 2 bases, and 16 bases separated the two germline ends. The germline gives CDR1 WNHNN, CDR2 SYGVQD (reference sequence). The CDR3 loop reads CASSESRGASINTEAFF. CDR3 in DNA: TGCGCCAGCAGTGAGTCTCGGGGGGCCTCGATCAACACTGAAGCTTTCTTT.

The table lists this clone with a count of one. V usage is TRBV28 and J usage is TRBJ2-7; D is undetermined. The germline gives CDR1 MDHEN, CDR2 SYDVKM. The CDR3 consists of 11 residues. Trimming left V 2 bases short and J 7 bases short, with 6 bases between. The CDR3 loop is CASSLLREQYF. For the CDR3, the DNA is TGTGCCAGCAGTTTACTTCGGGAGCAGTACTTC.

CDR3 bases: TGTGCCAGCAGTGACAAGACAGGGGGCTGGGGCTACACCTTC. As protein: CASSDKTGGWGYTF. The chain combines TRBV2 with TRBJ1-2, with 10 bases matching TRBD1. V lost 3 bases, J lost 8 bases, and 6 bases stayed unmatched. The CDR3 loop spans 14 amino acids. CDR1 and CDR2 (germline): SNHLY, FYNNEI. The full variable domain, in which reference TRBV2 and TRBJ1-2 provide the parts outside the CDR3, is EPEVTQTPSHQVTQMGQEVILRCVPISNHLYFYWYRQILGQKVEFLVSFYNNEISEKSEIFDDQFSVERPDGSNFTLKIRSTKLEDSAMYFCASSDKTGGWGYTFGSGTRLTVV.

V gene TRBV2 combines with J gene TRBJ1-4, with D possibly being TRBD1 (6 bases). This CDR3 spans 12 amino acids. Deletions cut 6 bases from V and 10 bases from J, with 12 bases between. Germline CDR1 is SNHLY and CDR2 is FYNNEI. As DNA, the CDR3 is TGTGCCAGCAGCCCCGGGACAACAAAACTGTTTTTT. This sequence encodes CASSPGTTKLFF.

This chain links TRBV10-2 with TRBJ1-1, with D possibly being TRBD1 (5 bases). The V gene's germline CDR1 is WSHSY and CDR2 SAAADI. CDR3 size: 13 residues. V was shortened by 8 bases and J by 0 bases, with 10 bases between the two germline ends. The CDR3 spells CASGRQMNTEAFF. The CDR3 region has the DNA TGCGCCAGCGGTAGACAGATGAACACTGAAGCTTTCTTT.

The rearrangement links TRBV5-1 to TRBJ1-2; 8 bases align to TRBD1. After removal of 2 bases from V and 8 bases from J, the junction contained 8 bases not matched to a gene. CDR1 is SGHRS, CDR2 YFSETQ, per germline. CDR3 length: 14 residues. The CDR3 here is CASSFTGTGDGYTF. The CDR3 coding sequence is TGCGCCAGCAGCTTTACCGGGACAGGAGACGGCTACACCTTC.

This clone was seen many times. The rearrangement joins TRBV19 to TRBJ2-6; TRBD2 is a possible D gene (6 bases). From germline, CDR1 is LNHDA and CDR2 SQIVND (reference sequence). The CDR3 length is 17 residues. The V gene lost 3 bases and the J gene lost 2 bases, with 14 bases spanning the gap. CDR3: CASSIRGIGTGANVLTF. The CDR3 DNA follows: TGTGCCAGTAGTATCCGGGGGATTGGCACTGGGGCCAACGTCCTGACTTTC.

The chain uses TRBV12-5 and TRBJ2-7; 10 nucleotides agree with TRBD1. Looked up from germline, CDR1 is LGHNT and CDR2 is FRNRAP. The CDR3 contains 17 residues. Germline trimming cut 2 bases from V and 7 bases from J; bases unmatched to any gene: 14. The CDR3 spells CASGLTVGTGELREQYV. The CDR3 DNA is TGTGCTAGTGGTTTGACCGTCGGGACAGGGGAATTGAGGGAGCAGTACGTC.

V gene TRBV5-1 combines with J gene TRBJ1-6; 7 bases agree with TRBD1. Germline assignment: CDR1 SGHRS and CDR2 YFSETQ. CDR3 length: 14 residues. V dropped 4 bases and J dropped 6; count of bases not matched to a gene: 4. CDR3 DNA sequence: TGCGCCAGCAGCCAGACAGGGTCTAATTCACCCCTCCACTTT. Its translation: CASSQTGSNSPLHF.

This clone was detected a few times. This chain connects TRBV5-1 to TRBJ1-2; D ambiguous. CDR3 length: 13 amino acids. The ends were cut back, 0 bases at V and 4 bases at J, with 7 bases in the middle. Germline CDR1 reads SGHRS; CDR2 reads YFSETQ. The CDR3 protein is CASSLEQSYGYTF. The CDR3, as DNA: TGCGCCAGCAGCTTGGAACAGAGCTATGGCTACACCTTC.

Here the CDR3 reads CASSQESRGLAFF. As DNA, the CDR3 is TGCGCCAGCAGCCAAGAGAGCCGGGGACTTGCTTTCTTT. The rearrangement links TRBV4-1 to TRBJ1-1; tentatively, D is TRBD1 (5 bases). The CDR3 sequence is 13 residues long. Germline CDR1 reads MGHRA; CDR2 reads YSYEKL. The V end lost 0 bases, the J end lost 11 bases, and 13 bases lay between the germline ends.

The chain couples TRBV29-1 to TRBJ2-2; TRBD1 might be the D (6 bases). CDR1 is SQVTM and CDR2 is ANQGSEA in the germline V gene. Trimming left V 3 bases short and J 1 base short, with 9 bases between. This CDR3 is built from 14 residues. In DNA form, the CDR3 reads TGCAGCGTTGATCAGACAGGGAACACCGGGGAGCTGTTTTTT. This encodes CSVDQTGNTGELFF.

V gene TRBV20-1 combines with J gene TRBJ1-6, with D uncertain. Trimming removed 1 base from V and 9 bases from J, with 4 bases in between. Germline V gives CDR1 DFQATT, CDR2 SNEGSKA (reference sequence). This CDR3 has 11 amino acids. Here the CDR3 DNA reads TGCAGTGCTAGAGGAGGTTCACCCCTCCACTTT. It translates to CSARGGSPLHF.

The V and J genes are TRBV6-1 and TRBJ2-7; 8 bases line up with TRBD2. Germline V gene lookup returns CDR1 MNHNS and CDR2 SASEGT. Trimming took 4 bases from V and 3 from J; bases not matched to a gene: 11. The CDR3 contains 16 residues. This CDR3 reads CASSGVPGGMNYEQYV. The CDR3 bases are TGTGCCAGCAGTGGGGTTCCGGGGGGGATGAACTACGAGCAGTACGTC.

CDR3: CASSTLYQETQYF. CDR3 bases: TGTGCCAGTAGTACACTTTACCAAGAGACCCAGTACTTC. The genes are TRBV19 and TRBJ2-5, with D uncertain. From germline, CDR1 is LNHDA and CDR2 SQIVND (reference sequence). CDR3 length: 13 residues. V gave up 4 bases and J gave up 0 bases, with 6 bases separating them. The variable domain in full, with the rest retrieved from reference TRBV19 and TRBJ2-5, is DGGITQSPKYLFRKEGQNVTLSCEQNLNHDAMYWYRQDPGQGLRLIYYSQIVNDFQKGDIAEGYSVSREKKESFPLTVTSAQKNPTAFYLCASSTLYQETQYFGPGTRLLVL.

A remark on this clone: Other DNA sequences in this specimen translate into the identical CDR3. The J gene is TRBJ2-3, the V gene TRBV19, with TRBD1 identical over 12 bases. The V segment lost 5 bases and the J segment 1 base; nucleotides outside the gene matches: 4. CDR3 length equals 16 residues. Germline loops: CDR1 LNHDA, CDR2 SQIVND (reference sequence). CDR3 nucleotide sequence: TGTGCCAGTAGTCGGGGGACAGGGGGCGGCACAGATACGCAGTATTTT. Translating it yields CASSRGTGGGTDTQYF.

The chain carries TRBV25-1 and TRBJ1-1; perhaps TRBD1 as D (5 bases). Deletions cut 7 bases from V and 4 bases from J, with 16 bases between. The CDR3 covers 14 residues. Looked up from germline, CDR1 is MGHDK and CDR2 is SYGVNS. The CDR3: CASNGGVAGTEAFF. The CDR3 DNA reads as TGTGCCAGCAACGGGGGGGTCGCGGGCACTGAAGCTTTCTTT.

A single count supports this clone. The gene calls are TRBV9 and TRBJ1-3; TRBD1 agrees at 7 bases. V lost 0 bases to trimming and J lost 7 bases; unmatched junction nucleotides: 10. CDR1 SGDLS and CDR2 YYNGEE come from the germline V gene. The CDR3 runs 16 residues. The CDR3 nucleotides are TGTGCCAGCAGCGTAGCCGGGGACAGTTTAGGGAACACCATATATTTT. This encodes CASSVAGDSLGNTIYF.

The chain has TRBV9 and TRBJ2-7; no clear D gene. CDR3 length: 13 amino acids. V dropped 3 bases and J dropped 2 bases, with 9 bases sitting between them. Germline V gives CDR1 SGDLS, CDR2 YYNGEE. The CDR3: CASSGAPAYEQYF. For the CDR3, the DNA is TGTGCCAGCAGCGGAGCGCCCGCCTACGAGCAGTACTTC.

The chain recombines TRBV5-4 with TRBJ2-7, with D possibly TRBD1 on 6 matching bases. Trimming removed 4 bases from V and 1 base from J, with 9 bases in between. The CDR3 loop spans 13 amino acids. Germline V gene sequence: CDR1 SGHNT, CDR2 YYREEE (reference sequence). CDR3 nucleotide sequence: TGTGCCAGCAGCCAAGGACAGTCCTACGAGCAGTACTTC. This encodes CASSQGQSYEQYF.

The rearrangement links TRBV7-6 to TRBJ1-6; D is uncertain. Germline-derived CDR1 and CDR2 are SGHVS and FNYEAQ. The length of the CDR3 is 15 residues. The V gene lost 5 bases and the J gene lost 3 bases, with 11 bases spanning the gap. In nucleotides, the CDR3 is TGTGCCAGCAGCCTCGTGGCAGACTATAATTCACCCCTCCACTTT. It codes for CASSLVADYNSPLHF.

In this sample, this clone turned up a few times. CDR3 sequence (DNA): TGCGCCAGCAGCCGCCTACCGGGAAACACCATATATTTT. Translation: CASSRLPGNTIYF. The gene calls are TRBV4-1 and TRBJ1-3; no reliable D call. The CDR3 consists of 13 residues. V lost 4 bases and J 4 bases, leaving 8 bases between the germline ends. The V gene's germline CDR1 is MGHRA and CDR2 YSYEKL.